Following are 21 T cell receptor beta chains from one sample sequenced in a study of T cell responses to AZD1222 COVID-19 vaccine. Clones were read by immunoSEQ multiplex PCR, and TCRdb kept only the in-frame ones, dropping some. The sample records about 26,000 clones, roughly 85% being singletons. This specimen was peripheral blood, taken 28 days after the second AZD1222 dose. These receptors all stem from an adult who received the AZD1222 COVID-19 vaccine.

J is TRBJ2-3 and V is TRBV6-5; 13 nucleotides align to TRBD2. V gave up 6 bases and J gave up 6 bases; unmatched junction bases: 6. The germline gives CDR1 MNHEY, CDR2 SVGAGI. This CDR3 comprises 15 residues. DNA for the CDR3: TGTGCCAGCAGCTTAACTAGCGGGGGGGCCGATACGCAGTATTTT. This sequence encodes CASSLTSGGADTQYF.

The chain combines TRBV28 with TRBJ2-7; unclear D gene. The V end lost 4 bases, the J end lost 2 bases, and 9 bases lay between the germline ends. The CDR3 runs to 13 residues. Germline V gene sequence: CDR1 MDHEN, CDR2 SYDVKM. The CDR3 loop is CASSYQPTYEQYF. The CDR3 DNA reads TGTGCCAGCAGTTATCAACCTACCTACGAGCAGTACTTC.

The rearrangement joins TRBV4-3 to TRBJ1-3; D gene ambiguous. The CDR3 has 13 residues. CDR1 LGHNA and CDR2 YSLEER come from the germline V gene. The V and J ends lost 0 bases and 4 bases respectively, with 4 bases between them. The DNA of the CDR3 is TGCGCCAGCAGCCAAGAATCCGGAAACACCATATATTTT. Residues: CASSQESGNTIYF.

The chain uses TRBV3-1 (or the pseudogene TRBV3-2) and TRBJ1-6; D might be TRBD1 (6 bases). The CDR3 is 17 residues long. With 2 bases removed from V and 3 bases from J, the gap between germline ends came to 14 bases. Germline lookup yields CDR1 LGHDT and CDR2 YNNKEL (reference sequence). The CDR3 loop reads CASSQYSDRVYNSPLHF. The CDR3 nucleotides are TGTGCCAGCAGCCAATACTCGGACAGAGTCTATAATTCACCCCTCCACTTT.

The CDR3 protein is CATSEGQGTDTQYF. CDR3 coding DNA: TGTGCCACCAGTGAAGGACAGGGCACAGATACGCAGTATTTT. The J gene is TRBJ2-3, the V gene TRBV24-1, with 7 nucleotides matching TRBD1. The CDR3 covers 14 residues. CDR1 and CDR2 from the germline V gene are KGHDR and SFDVKD. V shed 4 bases and J 1 base; nucleotides not matched to a gene: 1.

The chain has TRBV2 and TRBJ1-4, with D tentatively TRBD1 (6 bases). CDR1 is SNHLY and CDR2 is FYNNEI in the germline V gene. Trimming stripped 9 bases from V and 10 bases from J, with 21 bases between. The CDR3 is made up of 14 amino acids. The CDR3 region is CASTPAGASGKLFF. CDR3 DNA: TGTGCCAGTACCCCGGCGGGGGCTTCTGGAAAACTGTTTTTT.

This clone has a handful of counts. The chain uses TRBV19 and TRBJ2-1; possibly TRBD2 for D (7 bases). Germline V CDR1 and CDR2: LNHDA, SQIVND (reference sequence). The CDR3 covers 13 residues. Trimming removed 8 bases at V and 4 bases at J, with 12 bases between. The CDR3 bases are TGTGCCAGTGGGGGGGCGAGGTACAATGAGCAGTTCTTC. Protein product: CASGGARYNEQFF.

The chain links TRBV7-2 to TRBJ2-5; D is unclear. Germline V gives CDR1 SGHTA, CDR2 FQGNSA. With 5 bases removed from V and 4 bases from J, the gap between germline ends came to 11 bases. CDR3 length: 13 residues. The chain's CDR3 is CASSPALSETQYF. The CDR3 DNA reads TGTGCCAGCAGCCCGGCCTTGTCAGAGACCCAGTACTTC.

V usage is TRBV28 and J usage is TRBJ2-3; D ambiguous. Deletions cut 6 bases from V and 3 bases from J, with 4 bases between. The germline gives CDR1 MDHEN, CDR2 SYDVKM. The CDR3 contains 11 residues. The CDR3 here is CASRGTDTQYF. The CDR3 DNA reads TGTGCCAGCAGAGGGACAGATACGCAGTATTTT.

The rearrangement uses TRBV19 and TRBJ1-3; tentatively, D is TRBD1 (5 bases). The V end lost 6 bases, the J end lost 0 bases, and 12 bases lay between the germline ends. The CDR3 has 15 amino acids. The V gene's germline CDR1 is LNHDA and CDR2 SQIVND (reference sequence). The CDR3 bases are TGTGCCAGTAGCCTCCAGGGTTACTCTGGAAACACCATATATTTT. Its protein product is CASSLQGYSGNTIYF. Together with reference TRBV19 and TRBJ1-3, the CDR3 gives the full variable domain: DGGITQSPKYLFRKEGQNVTLSCEQNLNHDAMYWYRQDPGQGLRLIYYSQIVNDFQKGDIAEGYSVSREKKESFPLTVTSAQKNPTAFYLCASSLQGYSGNTIYFGEGSWLTVV.

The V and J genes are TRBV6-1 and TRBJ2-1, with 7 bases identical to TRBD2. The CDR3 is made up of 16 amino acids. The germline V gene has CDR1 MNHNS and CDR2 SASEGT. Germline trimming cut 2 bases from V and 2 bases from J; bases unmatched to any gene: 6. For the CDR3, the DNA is TGTGCCAGCAGTGAATCATCCGCGGGGGCCTACAATGAGCAGTTCTTC. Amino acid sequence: CASSESSAGAYNEQFF.

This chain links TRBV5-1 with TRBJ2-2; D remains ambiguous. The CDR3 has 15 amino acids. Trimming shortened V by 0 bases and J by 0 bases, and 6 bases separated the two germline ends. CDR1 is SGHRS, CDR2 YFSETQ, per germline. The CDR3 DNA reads TGCGCCAGCAGCTTGGACACAGCGAACACCGGGGAGCTGTTTTTT. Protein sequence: CASSLDTANTGELFF. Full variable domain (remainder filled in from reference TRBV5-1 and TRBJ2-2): KAGVTQTPRYLIKTRGQQVTLSCSPISGHRSVSWYQQTPGQGLQFLFEYFSETQRNKGNFPGRFSGRQFSNSRSEMNVSTLELGDSALYLCASSLDTANTGELFFGEGSRLTVL.

The CDR3 nucleotides are TGTGCCATCAGTCCATCTAGCAATCAGCCCCAGCATTTT. Amino acids: CAISPSSNQPQHF. This chain links TRBV10-3 with TRBJ1-5; D is undetermined. The CDR3 has 13 amino acids. Germline loops: CDR1 ENHRY, CDR2 SYGVKD. V was cut by 5 bases and J by 0 bases, with 5 bases left in between.

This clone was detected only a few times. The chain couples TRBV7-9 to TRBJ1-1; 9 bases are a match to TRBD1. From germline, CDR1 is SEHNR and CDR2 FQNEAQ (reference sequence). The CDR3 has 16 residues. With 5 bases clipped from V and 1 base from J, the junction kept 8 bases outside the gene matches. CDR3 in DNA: TGTGCCAGCAGCGAACAGGGGGCGTTTTCGAACACTGAAGCTTTCTTT. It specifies CASSEQGAFSNTEAFF.

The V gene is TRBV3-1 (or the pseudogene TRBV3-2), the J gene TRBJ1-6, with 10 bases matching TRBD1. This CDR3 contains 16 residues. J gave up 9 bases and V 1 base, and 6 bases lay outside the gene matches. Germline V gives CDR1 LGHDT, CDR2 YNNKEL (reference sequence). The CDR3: CASSQVGTGVFSPLHF. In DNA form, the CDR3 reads TGTGCCAGCAGCCAAGTCGGGACAGGGGTCTTTTCACCCCTCCACTTT.

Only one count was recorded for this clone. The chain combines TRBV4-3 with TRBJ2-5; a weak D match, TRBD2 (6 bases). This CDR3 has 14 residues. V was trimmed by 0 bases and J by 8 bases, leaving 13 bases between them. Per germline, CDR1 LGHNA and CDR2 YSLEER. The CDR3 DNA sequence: TGCGCCAGCAGCCAAGACGCACAGACTAGAACCCAGTACTTC. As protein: CASSQDAQTRTQYF.

The CDR3 coding sequence is TGCGCCAGCAGTGGGGACAGGGGCACCGGGGAGCTGTTTTTT. Protein: CASSGDRGTGELFF. The chain employs TRBV10-1 and TRBJ2-2; TRBD1 aligns across 10 bases. Germline assignment: CDR1 WNHNN and CDR2 SYGVQD (reference sequence). This CDR3 comprises 14 residues. With V trimmed by 4 bases and J by 4 bases, 0 bases remained unmatched.

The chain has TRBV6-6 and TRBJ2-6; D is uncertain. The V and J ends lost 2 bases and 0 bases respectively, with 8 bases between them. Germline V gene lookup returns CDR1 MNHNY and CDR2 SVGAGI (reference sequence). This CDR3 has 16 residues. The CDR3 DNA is TGTGCCAGCAGTTACCCGGGCCGCTCTGGGGCCAACGTCCTGACTTTC. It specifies CASSYPGRSGANVLTF.

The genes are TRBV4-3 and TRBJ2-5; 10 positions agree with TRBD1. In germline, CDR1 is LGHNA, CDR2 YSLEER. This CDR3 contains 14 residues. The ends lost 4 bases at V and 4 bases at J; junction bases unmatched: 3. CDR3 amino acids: CASSPRDRGETQYF. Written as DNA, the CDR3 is TGCGCCAGCAGCCCCAGGGACAGGGGAGAGACCCAGTACTTC.

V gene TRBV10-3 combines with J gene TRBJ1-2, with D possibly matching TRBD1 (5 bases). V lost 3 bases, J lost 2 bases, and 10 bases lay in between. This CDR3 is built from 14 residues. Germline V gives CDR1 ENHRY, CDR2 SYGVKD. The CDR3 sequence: CAISDGQGNYGYTF. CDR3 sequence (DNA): TGTGCCATCAGTGATGGGCAGGGAAACTATGGCTACACCTTC.

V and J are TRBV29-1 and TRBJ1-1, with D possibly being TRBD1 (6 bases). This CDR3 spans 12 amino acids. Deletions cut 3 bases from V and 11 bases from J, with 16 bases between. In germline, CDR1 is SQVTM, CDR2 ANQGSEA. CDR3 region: CSVDGQSSSAFF. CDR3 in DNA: TGCAGCGTTGACGGACAGAGTTCGTCGGCTTTCTTT. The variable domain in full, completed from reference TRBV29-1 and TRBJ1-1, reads SAVISQKPSRDICQRGTSLTIQCQVDSQVTMMFWYRQQPGQSLTLIATANQGSEATYESGFVIDKFPISRPNLTFSTLTVSNMSPEDSSIYLCSVDGQSSSAFFGQGTRLTVV.